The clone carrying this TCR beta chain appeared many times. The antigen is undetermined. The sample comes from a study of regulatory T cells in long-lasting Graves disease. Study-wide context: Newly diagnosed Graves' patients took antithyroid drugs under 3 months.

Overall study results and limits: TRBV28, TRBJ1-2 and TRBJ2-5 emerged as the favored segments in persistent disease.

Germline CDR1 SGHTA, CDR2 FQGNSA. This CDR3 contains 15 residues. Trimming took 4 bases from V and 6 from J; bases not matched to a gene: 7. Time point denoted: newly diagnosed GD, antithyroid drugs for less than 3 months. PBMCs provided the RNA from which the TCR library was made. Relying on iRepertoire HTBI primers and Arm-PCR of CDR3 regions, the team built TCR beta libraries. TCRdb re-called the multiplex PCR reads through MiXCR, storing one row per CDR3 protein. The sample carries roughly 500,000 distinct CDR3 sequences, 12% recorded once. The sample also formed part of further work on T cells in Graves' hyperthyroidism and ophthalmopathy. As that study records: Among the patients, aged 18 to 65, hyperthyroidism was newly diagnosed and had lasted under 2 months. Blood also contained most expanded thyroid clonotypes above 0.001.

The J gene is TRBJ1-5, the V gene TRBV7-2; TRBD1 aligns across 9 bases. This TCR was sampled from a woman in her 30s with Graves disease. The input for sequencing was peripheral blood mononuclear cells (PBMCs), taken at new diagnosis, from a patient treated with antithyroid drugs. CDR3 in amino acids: CASSSGQGFRQPQHF. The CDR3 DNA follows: TGTGCCAGCAGCTCGGGACAGGGATTTCGTCAGCCCCAGCATTTT.